The 20 T cell receptor beta chains listed next were all sequenced from one sample in a study of PD-1 blockade in classical Hodgkin lymphoma. Brentuximab vedotin exposure varied among the patients, all of whom had relapsed after autologous stem cell transplantation. Method: immunoSEQ multiplex PCR; TCRdb's copy keeps in-frame clones and lacks some. The sample includes nearly 25,000 clones, about 70% seen only once; the top ten take 3.3%. Sequences were derived from peripheral blood mononuclear cells (PBMCs), sampled at baseline. These receptors were collected from a human donor with classical Hodgkin lymphoma.

The CDR3 sequence: CASSSLGGRQETQYF. In DNA form, the CDR3 reads TGTGCCAGCAGCTCATTGGGGGGCCGCCAGGAGACCCAGTACTTC. The J gene is TRBJ2-5, the V gene TRBV7-9; the D call may be TRBD1 or TRBD2 (6 bases each). V lost 4 bases, J lost 5 bases, and 17 bases lay in between. Germline V gene data show CDR1 as SEHNR and CDR2 as FQNEAQ (reference sequence). CDR3 length: 15 amino acids.

The chain is built from TRBV10-3 and TRBJ2-3; weak D call: TRBD1 (6 bases). The CDR3 spans 15 residues. Germline CDR1 ENHRY, CDR2 SYGVKD. With 8 bases removed from V and 6 bases from J, the gap between germline ends came to 21 bases. The CDR3 region has the DNA TGTGCCATCCGTAGTTCGGGACAAAGGTGGGATACGCAGTATTTT. Translation: CAIRSSGQRWDTQYF.

The V gene is TRBV11-2, the J gene TRBJ1-1; D call uncertain. CDR1 is SGHAT, CDR2 FQNNGV, per germline. The V and J ends lost 4 bases and 1 base respectively, with 13 bases between them. The CDR3 has 15 residues. CDR3 bases: TGTGCCAGCAGCTATCCTGGGAGTCGGAACACTGAAGCTTTCTTT. This encodes CASSYPGSRNTEAFF.

This clone was detected a few times. The genes are TRBV5-4 and TRBJ2-1; 9 bases match TRBD2. From germline, CDR1 is SGHNT and CDR2 YYREEE (reference sequence). The CDR3 is made up of 14 amino acids. After removal of 5 bases from V and 5 bases from J, the junction contained 5 bases not matched to a gene. The CDR3 DNA is TGTGCCAGCAGTAGCCGCGGGGGGGACAATGAGCAGTTCTTC. This encodes CASSSRGGDNEQFF.

V and J are TRBV4-1 and TRBJ2-2, with D possibly TRBD2 on 5 matching bases. V dropped 1 base and J dropped 2 bases, with 14 bases sitting between them. This CDR3 contains 17 residues. Germline V gene sequence: CDR1 MGHRA, CDR2 YSYEKL. CDR3 coding DNA: TGCGCCAGCAGCCAAGTGGGAGAGGTCCTTAACACCGGGGAGCTGTTTTTT. Its protein is CASSQVGEVLNTGELFF.

This clone turned up a few times. The chain uses TRBV30 and TRBJ2-1; D is ambiguous. Germline V gene sequence: CDR1 GTSNPN, CDR2 SVGIG (reference sequence). This CDR3 contains 11 residues. V lost 0 bases and J lost 10, with 7 bases in between. The CDR3 here is CAWSVSEEQFF. Here the CDR3 DNA reads TGTGCCTGGAGTGTATCGGAGGAGCAGTTCTTC. Full variable domain (rest looked up from reference TRBV30 and TRBJ2-1): SQTIHQWPATLVQPVGSPLSLECTVEGTSNPNLYWYRQAAGRGLQLLFYSVGIGQISSEVPQNLSASRPQDRQFILSSKKLLLSDSGFYLCAWSVSEEQFFGPGTRLTVL.

This chain connects TRBV27 to TRBJ2-5, with D perhaps matching TRBD1 (6 bases). CDR1 and CDR2 from the germline V gene are MNHEY and SMNVEV (reference sequence). V lost 6 bases, J lost 5 bases, and 22 bases lay in between. This CDR3 has 16 amino acids. The CDR3 DNA reads TGTGCCAGCAGCGCACAACAGGGATCCCCCGGGGAGACCCAGTACTTC. Its protein product is CASSAQQGSPGETQYF.

This clone was seen once. This chain joins TRBV6-5 and TRBJ2-7; D is undetermined. The germline V gene encodes CDR1 MNHEY and CDR2 SVGAGI. Trimming left V 2 bases short and J 7 bases short, with 12 bases between. The CDR3 contains 13 residues. This CDR3 is CASSYGSYGEQYF. DNA for the CDR3: TGTGCCAGCAGTTACGGGTCTTACGGGGAGCAGTACTTC.

The chain couples TRBV19 to TRBJ2-4; 9 positions agree with TRBD2. The V segment lost 3 bases and the J segment 6 bases; nucleotides outside the gene matches: 6. This CDR3 spans 15 amino acids. Germline lookup yields CDR1 LNHDA and CDR2 SQIVND (reference sequence). The CDR3 coding sequence is TGTGCCAGTAGTATTTCCCTAGCGGGAATAAACATTCAGTACTTC. Encoded protein: CASSISLAGINIQYF.

The chain uses TRBV6-6 and TRBJ2-2; perhaps TRBD1 as D (5 bases). Trimming took off 6 bases at V and 5 bases at J, with 13 bases between the two ends. The CDR3 sequence is 14 residues long. From germline, CDR1 is MNHNY and CDR2 SVGAGI (reference sequence). The CDR3 region has the DNA TGTGCCAGCAGCCCCTCGACAGTTACCGGGGAGCTGTTTTTT. Amino acids: CASSPSTVTGELFF.

This clone was seen a few times. The chain carries TRBV13 and TRBJ2-3; 10 nucleotides agree with TRBD2. Germline values: CDR1 PRHDT, CDR2 FYEKMQ (reference sequence). This CDR3 is built from 16 residues. Unmatched junction bases numbered 7, after V lost 5 bases and J lost 2 bases. The CDR3 region has the DNA TGTGCCAGCAGCCAGGTAGCGGGGGGAACCACAGATACGCAGTATTTT. Translation gives CASSQVAGGTTDTQYF.

This clone has just a few counts. The chain links TRBV7-9 to TRBJ2-6; 10 nucleotides line up with TRBD2. Losses at the gene ends were 6 bases for V and 1 base for J; bases not matched to a gene: 9. The CDR3 covers 18 residues. Germline V lookup: CDR1 SEHNR, CDR2 FQNEAQ (reference sequence). CDR3 amino acids: CASRGDSGGTSGANVLTF. CDR3 coding DNA: TGTGCCAGCAGGGGCGATAGCGGGGGGACATCTGGGGCCAACGTCCTGACTTTC.

This clone was counted a few times. The chain joins TRBV5-6 to TRBJ2-3, with D possibly being TRBD2 (6 bases). In germline, CDR1 is SGHDT, CDR2 YYEEEE. Trimming stripped 3 bases from V and 2 bases from J, with 10 bases between. The CDR3 is 14 amino acids. The CDR3 coding sequence is TGTGCCAGCAGCTGGACACTAGCCACAGATACGCAGTATTTT. Its protein is CASSWTLATDTQYF.

This clone was counted a single time. V is TRBV19 and J is TRBJ1-1; 9 positions agree with TRBD1. The junction had 4 bases not matched to a gene; V was cut back by 1 base and J by 1 base. The CDR3 sequence is 16 residues long. Germline values: CDR1 LNHDA, CDR2 SQIVND (reference sequence). The CDR3 sequence: CASSIGLQGANTEAFF. CDR3 nucleotides: TGTGCCAGTAGTATAGGGCTACAGGGGGCGAACACTGAAGCTTTCTTT.

The chain couples TRBV7-8 to TRBJ2-6; D is possibly TRBD1 or TRBD2 (5 bases each). Germline V gene sequence: CDR1 SGHVS, CDR2 FQNEAQ. V was clipped by 3 bases and J by 0 bases, with 15 bases between them. The CDR3 is 18 residues long. DNA for the CDR3: TGTGCCAGCAGCTTCCTCGGGACCGTCGACTCTGGGGCCAACGTCCTGACTTTC. Its protein product is CASSFLGTVDSGANVLTF. The entire variable domain, with the rest obtained from reference TRBV7-8 and TRBJ2-6, is as follows: GAGVSQSPRYKVAKRGQDVALRCDPISGHVSLFWYQQALGQGPEFLTYFQNEAQLDKSGLPSDRFFAERPEGSVSTLKIQRTQQEDSAVYLCASSFLGTVDSGANVLTFGAGSRLTVL.

The chain is built from TRBV7-2 and TRBJ1-1; possible D gene TRBD1, 5 bases. The V and J ends lost 5 bases and 2 bases respectively, with 12 bases between them. Germline lookup yields CDR1 SGHTA and CDR2 FQGNSA. There are 14 residues in the CDR3. CDR3 sequence (DNA): TGTGCCAGCAGCCTAGACGGGGCCAACACTGAAGCTTTCTTT. It codes for CASSLDGANTEAFF.

This clone was seen a single time. The genes are TRBV5-1 and TRBJ1-2, with 9 bases that match TRBD1. Germline trimming cut 1 base from V and 7 bases from J; bases unmatched to any gene: 20. Germline CDR1 is SGHRS and CDR2 is YFSETQ. CDR3 length: 19 amino acids. The CDR3 DNA is TGCGCCAGCAGCTTGTCGGGGGTTTTGATCGGGGACAGGGAGCGTGGCTACACCTTC. Amino acid sequence: CASSLSGVLIGDRERGYTF.

The chain carries TRBV11-3 and TRBJ2-1; 7 nucleotides agree with TRBD2. Germline CDR1 reads SGHNT; CDR2 reads YENEEA. The CDR3 extends over 15 amino acids. J gave up 10 bases and V 3 bases, and 12 bases lay outside the gene matches. The CDR3: CASSFGEGRPTEQFF. CDR3 nucleotide sequence: TGTGCCAGCAGCTTCGGGGAGGGACGGCCCACAGAGCAGTTCTTC.

This chain joins TRBV5-8 and TRBJ2-1; D remains unclear. CDR1 and CDR2 (germline): SGHTS, YDEGEE. CDR3 length: 20 amino acids. Trimming removed 0 bases at V and 1 base at J, with 23 bases between. The CDR3 DNA follows: TGTGCCAGCAGCTTGGAATTAATCGTGGGTCTCGAAGGGTCCTACAATGAGCAGTTCTTC. Its translation: CASSLELIVGLEGSYNEQFF.

The V call is TRBV30, the J call TRBJ1-2; D remains unclear. This CDR3 is built from 11 residues. Germline V gene lookup returns CDR1 GTSNPN and CDR2 SVGIG (reference sequence). V lost 3 bases and J 8 bases, leaving 10 bases between the germline ends. The DNA of the CDR3 is TGTGCCTGGAGATCACCGGGGGGCTACACCTTC. It encodes CAWRSPGGYTF.